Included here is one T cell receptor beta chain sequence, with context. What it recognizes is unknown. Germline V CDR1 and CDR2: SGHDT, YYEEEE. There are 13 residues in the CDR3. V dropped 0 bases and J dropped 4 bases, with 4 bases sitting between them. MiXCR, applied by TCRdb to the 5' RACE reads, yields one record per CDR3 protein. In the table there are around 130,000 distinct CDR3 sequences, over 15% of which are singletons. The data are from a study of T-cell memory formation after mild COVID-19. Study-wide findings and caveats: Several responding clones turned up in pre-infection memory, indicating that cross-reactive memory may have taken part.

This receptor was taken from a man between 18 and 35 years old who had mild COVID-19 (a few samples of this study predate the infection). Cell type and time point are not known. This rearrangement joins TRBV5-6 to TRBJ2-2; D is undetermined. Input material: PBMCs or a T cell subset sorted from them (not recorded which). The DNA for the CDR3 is TGTGCCAGCAGCTTGGCCGTCACCGGGGAGCTGTTTTTT. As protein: CASSLAVTGELFF. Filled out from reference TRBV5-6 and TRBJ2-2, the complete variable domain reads DAGVTQSPTHLIKTRGQQVTLRCSPKSGHDTVSWYQQALGQGPQFIFQYYEEEERQRGNFPDRFSGHQFPNYSSELNVNALLLGDSALYLCASSLAVTGELFFGEGSRLTVL.